This T cell receptor beta chain was profiled in a study of T cell repertoires in cytomegalovirus infection. About the research overall: Shared public TCR beta signatures pointed to both CMV infection and a matching HLA type. Regarding the study as a whole: Summed frequency of shared TCR beta families picked out CMV carriers who also had the relevant HLA.

Germline values: CDR1 ENHRY, CDR2 SYGVKD. The CDR3 runs to 16 residues. With 2 bases removed from V and 8 bases from J, the gap between germline ends came to 20 bases. One entry per CDR3 protein, called by TCRdb with MiXCR from the reads. Found here are 400,000 or so distinct CDR3 sequences, around 18% of them singletons; the top ten hold 8.7%. This clonotype has at least ten counts. Its target is not known. The chain recombines TRBV10-3 with TRBJ2-3; possibly TRBD2 for D (5 bases). The sample comprised PBMCs. This receptor was identified in a human donor in good health (CMV status not recorded). Some clones in this sample may be carry-over from other donors' samples. The CDR3 nucleotides read TGTGCCATCAGTGAGGTCGATACAGCGGAGGAAGGTACGCAGTATTTT. This translates into CAISEVDTAEEGTQYF.